These 16 T cell receptor beta chains were sequenced from one sample in a study of cytomegalovirus exposure and HLA in healthy donors. The primer mix had 60 Vbeta and 13 Jbeta primers. Data came from immunoSEQ multiplex PCR; TCRdb stores just in-frame clones and leaves some out. Of some 150,000 clones in the sample, over 70% were seen once. Sequenced input: PBMCs. The origin of the receptors is a female donor in good health and CMV-seronegative.

The genes are TRBV27 and TRBJ2-7; TRBD2 matches 7 bases. CDR1 is MNHEY and CDR2 is SMNVEV in the germline V gene (reference sequence). The CDR3 spans 15 residues. V was pared by 7 bases and J by 3 bases, with 12 bases of the junction left unmatched. As DNA, the CDR3 is TGTGCCAGCACACGGTCAGGCGGGGGATTCTACGAGCAGTACTTC. Amino acid sequence: CASTRSGGGFYEQYF.

CDR3 in DNA: TGCAGCGTTGAACCGACAGGGACTGAAGCTTTCTTT. Its protein is CSVEPTGTEAFF. The chain has TRBV29-1 and TRBJ1-1; 7 bases agree with TRBD1. This CDR3 contains 12 residues. With 2 bases clipped from V and 5 bases from J, the junction kept 2 bases outside the gene matches. Germline assignment: CDR1 SQVTM and CDR2 ANQGSEA.

V usage is TRBV5-1 and J usage is TRBJ1-2; 8 bases match TRBD1. CDR3 length equals 16 residues. Trimming cost V 0 bases and J 4 bases; bases outside gene matches: 8. Germline V CDR1 and CDR2: SGHRS, YFSETQ. The CDR3 DNA reads as TGCGCCAGCAGCTTGGAGGCAGGGGGCGCGGGCTATGGCTACACCTTC. Translation: CASSLEAGGAGYGYTF.

In DNA form, the CDR3 reads TGTGCCACCAGCATAGGGGGCACTGGGGCCAACGTCCTGACTTTC. This codes for CATSIGGTGANVLTF. J is TRBJ2-6 and V is TRBV15; 7 nucleotides agree with TRBD1. The junction had 2 bases not matched to a gene; V was cut back by 4 bases and J by 2 bases. The CDR3 length is 15 residues. The germline V gene encodes CDR1 LNHNV and CDR2 YYDKDF (reference sequence).

J is TRBJ2-3 and V is TRBV7-8; no clear D gene. The CDR3 is 12 residues long. V was shortened by 8 bases and J by 4 bases, with 10 bases between the two germline ends. In germline, CDR1 is SGHVS, CDR2 FQNEAQ. CDR3 sequence reads: CASETSADTQYF. CDR3 bases: TGTGCCAGCGAGACTTCGGCAGATACGCAGTATTTT.

This clone was found once. The chain links TRBV9 to TRBJ1-2, with TRBD1 as a possible D gene (5 bases). In germline, CDR1 is SGDLS, CDR2 YYNGEE. V lost 3 bases and J 6 bases, leaving 21 bases between the germline ends. The CDR3 is 16 amino acids. For the CDR3, the DNA is TGTGCCAGCAGCGCGCCCGGGACTGAGACATCTGATGGCTACACCTTC. It codes for CASSAPGTETSDGYTF.

The chain has TRBV5-6 and TRBJ2-7, with no clear D. Germline-derived CDR1 and CDR2 are SGHDT and YYEEEE. CDR3 size: 13 residues. V was cut by 4 bases and J by 6 bases, with 14 bases left in between. CDR3 sequence: CASSGPAKVEQYF. The CDR3 DNA follows: TGTGCCAGCAGCGGGCCGGCGAAGGTCGAGCAGTACTTC.

This chain connects TRBV13 to TRBJ2-1, with 9 bases matching TRBD1. The CDR3 is 17 residues long. The germline V gene encodes CDR1 PRHDT and CDR2 FYEKMQ (reference sequence). Losses at the gene ends were 1 base for V and 0 bases for J; bases not matched to a gene: 4. The DNA for the CDR3 is TGTGCCAGCAGCTTAGTGGGGACAGGGAGCTCCTACAATGAGCAGTTCTTC. Its translation: CASSLVGTGSSYNEQFF. Supplemented by reference TRBV13 and TRBJ2-1, the full variable domain reads AAGVIQSPRHLIKEKRETATLKCYPIPRHDTVYWYQQGPGQDPQFLISFYEKMQSDKGSIPDRFSAQQFSDYHSELNMSSLELGDSALYFCASSLVGTGSSYNEQFFGPGTRLTVL.

V and J are TRBV6-5 and TRBJ2-7; tentatively, D is TRBD2 (6 bases). The germline V gene encodes CDR1 MNHEY and CDR2 SVGAGI. The CDR3 totals 11 residues. Trimming removed 9 bases at V and 7 bases at J, with 13 bases between. Written as DNA, the CDR3 is TGTGCCAGTGAGGAGGGGAAAGAGCAGTACTTC. Protein product: CASEEGKEQYF.

The chain uses TRBV9 and TRBJ2-3; a possible D gene is TRBD2 (6 bases). Germline lookup yields CDR1 SGDLS and CDR2 YYNGEE. This CDR3 spans 15 amino acids. Trimming cost V 3 bases and J 1 base, with 12 bases left between them. Here the CDR3 DNA reads TGTGCCAGCAGCGGCCGGGACTTTGGCACAGATACGCAGTATTTT. This sequence encodes CASSGRDFGTDTQYF.

The DNA for the CDR3 is TGTGCCTGTACCTGGCAGGTTCAAGAGACCCAGTACTTC. Protein sequence: CACTWQVQETQYF. J is TRBJ2-5 and V is TRBV30; D is undetermined. Germline CDR1 reads GTSNPN; CDR2 reads SVGIG (reference sequence). V dropped 6 bases and J dropped 2 bases, with 13 bases sitting between them. The length of the CDR3 is 13 residues.

This chain connects TRBV7-9 to TRBJ1-5, with 7 bases fitting TRBD1. The CDR3 totals 14 residues. V lost 4 bases to trimming and J lost 7 bases; unmatched junction nucleotides: 7. Germline loops: CDR1 SEHNR, CDR2 FQNEAQ (reference sequence). The CDR3 region is CASSSTGVRQPQHF. The CDR3 nucleotides read TGTGCCAGCAGCTCCACAGGGGTGAGGCAGCCCCAGCATTTT.

J is TRBJ2-5 and V is TRBV7-9, with TRBD2 matching 9 bases. In germline, CDR1 is SEHNR, CDR2 FQNEAQ (reference sequence). V shed 0 bases, J shed 3 bases, and the junction held 2 bases outside the gene matches. This CDR3 spans 15 amino acids. The CDR3 protein is CASSLAASGEETQYF. The CDR3 coding sequence is TGTGCCAGCAGCTTAGCGGCTAGCGGGGAAGAGACCCAGTACTTC.

This chain joins TRBV2 and TRBJ2-3; 7 nucleotides match TRBD1. The length of the CDR3 is 20 residues. The V gene's germline CDR1 is SNHLY and CDR2 FYNNEI. The ends lost 7 bases at V and 8 bases at J; junction bases unmatched: 30. The CDR3 sequence: CASIKDLQLGRQGGRGTQYF. The CDR3 DNA is TGTGCCAGCATCAAGGACCTCCAGTTGGGACGCCAAGGGGGCAGAGGTACGCAGTATTTT.

In its sample, this clone was seen once. The V call is TRBV15, the J call TRBJ1-4; D perhaps matches TRBD1 (5 bases). The germline V gene has CDR1 LNHNV and CDR2 YYDKDF (reference sequence). This CDR3 contains 15 residues. Trimming took off 7 bases at V and 2 bases at J, with 14 bases between the two ends. As DNA, the CDR3 is TGTGCCACCACTTGGGGGGGGAGGACTAATGAAAAACTGTTTTTT. Translation gives CATTWGGRTNEKLFF.

With regard to this clone: An end of the junction does not agree with germline; a read error may underlie this. The V and J genes are TRBV30 and TRBJ2-7; D not resolved. The CDR3 runs 15 residues. Germline V lookup: CDR1 GTSNPN, CDR2 SVGIG (reference sequence). DNA of the CDR3: TGTGCCTGGAGTGAGGTCGGCGCCCCCATCTACGAGCGGTACTTC. This gives the protein CAWSEVGAPIYERYF.